This T cell receptor (beta chain) was sequenced for a study of T cells in Graves' hyperthyroidism and ophthalmopathy. The CDR3 has 14 amino acids. Germline CDR1 and CDR2: MNHNS and SASEGT. TCR beta CDR3 sequences were amplified from RNA transcripts. A set of HTBI primers served as the primers for a first-round RT-PCR of the TCR CDR3. TCRdb called the multiplex PCR reads again in MiXCR, with one record for every CDR3 protein. Of about 210,000 distinct CDR3 sequences in the sample, about a sixth were seen once. Comment on this clonotype: One junction end does not reproduce the germline sequence, and a read error may be involved.

The J gene is TRBJ2-7, the V gene TRBV6-1, with D possibly being TRBD2 (5 bases). This TCR was recovered from a man aged 45 to 65 with Graves' hyperthyroidism. The specimen sequenced was blood. The CDR3 loop is CASTWTEHSHEQYF. The CDR3 DNA sequence: TGTGCCAGCACCTGGACTGAGCACTCCCACGAGCAGTACTTC.